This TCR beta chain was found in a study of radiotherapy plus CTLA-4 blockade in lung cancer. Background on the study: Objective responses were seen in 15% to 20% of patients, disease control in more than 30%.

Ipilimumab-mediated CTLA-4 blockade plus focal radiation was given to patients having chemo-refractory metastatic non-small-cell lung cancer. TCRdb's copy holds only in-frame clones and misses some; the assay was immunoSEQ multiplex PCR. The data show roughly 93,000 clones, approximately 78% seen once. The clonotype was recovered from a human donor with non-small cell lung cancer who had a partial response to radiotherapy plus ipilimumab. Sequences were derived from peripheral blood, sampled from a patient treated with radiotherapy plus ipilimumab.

The CDR3 sequence is CASSPRSKGYTEAFF. In DNA, the CDR3 is TGCGCCAGCAGCCCCCGGTCGAAGGGGTACACTGAAGCTTTCTTT. V gene TRBV5-1 combines with J gene TRBJ1-1; D is perhaps TRBD1 (5 bases). Per the germline V gene, CDR1 is SGHRS and CDR2 is YFSETQ. CDR3 length: 15 amino acids. Trimming left V 4 bases short and J 3 bases short, with 16 bases between. The full variable domain, in which reference TRBV5-1 and TRBJ1-1 provide the parts outside the CDR3, is KAGVTQTPRYLIKTRGQQVTLSCSPISGHRSVSWYQQTPGQGLQFLFEYFSETQRNKGNFPGRFSGRQFSNSRSEMNVSTLELGDSALYLCASSPRSKGYTEAFFGQGTRLTVV.